What follows are 16 T cell receptor beta chains derived from one specimen sequenced in a study of blood T cell repertoires in COVID-19 (dated by TCRdb to 2020 to 2022). Receptor amplification or capture employed the immunoSEQ multiplex PCR assay. The table comes from immuneACCESS by way of TCRdb, which keeps in-frame sequences with V and J called. Part of the clones is missing from these tables; in studies checked, under half for an unresolved V gene and the rest for unknown reasons. The sample includes some 260,000 clones, with roughly 80% observed a single time. The top ten clonotypes cover more than 7% of the sample. The sample comprised peripheral blood. These receptor sequences come from a man older than 75 with acute or convalescent COVID-19.

The chain employs TRBV4-2 and TRBJ1-4, with a tentative D call TRBD1 (6 bases). The V end lost 4 bases, the J end lost 7 bases, and 13 bases lay between the germline ends. The CDR3 extends over 14 amino acids. Germline CDR1 is LGHNA and CDR2 is YNFKEQ. The CDR3 DNA reads as TGTGCCAGCAGCCCCACAGGGAAAATTGAAAAACTGTTTTTT. It yields the protein CASSPTGKIEKLFF.

The genes are TRBV21-1 and TRBJ2-5; the table names TRBD1, a call not compared with the DNA. TRBV21-1 is given as a pseudogene. CDR3 length: 18 residues. CDR3 residues: CASSKGNSAGIFQETQYF. The CDR3 coding sequence is TGTGCCAGCAGCAAAGGAAACTCGGCAGGAATATTTCAAGAGACCCAGTACTTC.

The chain uses TRBV11-3 and TRBJ2-1; 12 positions agree with TRBD2. The V segment lost 4 bases and the J segment 9 bases; nucleotides outside the gene matches: 7. Germline V gene data show CDR1 as SGHNT and CDR2 as YENEEA. There are 15 residues in the CDR3. CDR3 sequence: CASSSSGGGQREQFF. CDR3 in DNA: TGTGCCAGCAGCTCTAGCGGGGGGGGTCAGCGTGAGCAGTTCTTC. The whole variable domain, remainder taken from reference TRBV11-3 and TRBJ2-1, is EAGVVQSPRYKIIEKKQPVAFWCNPISGHNTLYWYLQNLGQGPELLIRYENEEAVDDSQLPKDRFSAERLKGVDSTLKIQPAELGDSAVYLCASSSSGGGQREQFFGPGTRLTVL.

The chain has TRBV7-9 and TRBJ2-5, with 7 bases identical to TRBD2. The germline gives CDR1 SEHNR, CDR2 FQNEAQ (reference sequence). The length of the CDR3 is 15 residues. Trimming cost V 5 bases and J 2 bases; bases outside gene matches: 8. The CDR3 protein is CASSTGLGWQETQYF. For the CDR3, the DNA is TGTGCCAGCAGCACCGGACTAGGTTGGCAAGAGACCCAGTACTTC.

This chain links TRBV29-1 with TRBJ1-1; 8 nucleotides line up with TRBD1. J gave up 2 bases and V 7 bases, and 9 bases lay outside the gene matches. The V gene's germline CDR1 is SQVTM and CDR2 ANQGSEA. CDR3 length: 14 amino acids. The CDR3 DNA sequence: TGCAGCGGATCCGGGACAGGAGACAACACTGAAGCTTTCTTT. Encoded protein: CSGSGTGDNTEAFF.

The chain employs TRBV27 and TRBJ2-3; TRBD2 is a possible D gene (5 bases). V lost 4 bases, J lost 2 bases, and 19 bases lay in between. The CDR3 spans 17 residues. Germline CDR1 MNHEY, CDR2 SMNVEV (reference sequence). Here the CDR3 DNA reads TGTGCCAGCAGTTCCCGACTACCCCCACGATTCACAGATACGCAGTATTTT. This gives the protein CASSSRLPPRFTDTQYF.

V usage is TRBV11-3 and J usage is TRBJ2-7; 10 bases are a match to TRBD1. Germline V gives CDR1 SGHNT, CDR2 YENEEA. The ends lost 5 bases at V and 7 bases at J; junction bases unmatched: 5. CDR3 size: 13 residues. DNA of the CDR3: TGTGCCAGCAGCCCGGGACAGGGGCTTGAGCAGTACTTC. Translation gives CASSPGQGLEQYF.

The J gene is TRBJ2-1, the V gene TRBV5-1, with 9 bases matching TRBD1. V shed 4 bases and J 6 bases; nucleotides not matched to a gene: 5. Germline-derived CDR1 and CDR2 are SGHRS and YFSETQ. CDR3 length: 14 residues. In nucleotides, the CDR3 is TGCGCCAGCAGCGTGGGACAGGGCTTCAATGAGCAGTTCTTC. Amino acids: CASSVGQGFNEQFF.

The J gene is TRBJ1-1, the V gene TRBV11-2, with D unresolved. V gave up 5 bases and J gave up 1 base, with 11 bases separating them. Germline CDR1 and CDR2: SGHAT and FQNNGV. The CDR3 runs 14 residues. DNA of the CDR3: TGTGCCAGCAGCCGGGGTTACGGGAACACTGAAGCTTTCTTT. Protein product: CASSRGYGNTEAFF.

This rearrangement joins TRBV5-1 to TRBJ2-5; the D is unclear. Trimming removed 5 bases from V and 1 base from J, with 9 bases in between. Germline V CDR1 and CDR2: SGHRS, YFSETQ. The CDR3 runs 13 residues. CDR3 amino acids: CASRADPQETQYF. In DNA form, the CDR3 reads TGCGCCAGCAGGGCCGATCCCCAAGAGACCCAGTACTTC.

V and J are TRBV27 and TRBJ1-4; 9 positions agree with TRBD1. Germline CDR1 MNHEY, CDR2 SMNVEV (reference sequence). Germline trimming cut 5 bases from V and 1 base from J; bases unmatched to any gene: 5. The CDR3 length is 16 residues. This chain's CDR3 is CASSLGTGKTNEKLFF. CDR3 nucleotide sequence: TGTGCCAGCAGTCTCGGGACAGGGAAAACTAATGAAAAACTGTTTTTT.

The rearrangement uses TRBV3-1 (or the pseudogene TRBV3-2) and TRBJ1-1; TRBD1 agrees at 9 bases. V lost 3 bases, J lost 1 base, and 6 bases stayed unmatched. Germline V lookup: CDR1 LGHDT, CDR2 YNNKEL (reference sequence). The CDR3 extends over 16 amino acids. Here the CDR3 DNA reads TGTGCCAGCAGCCACCTGACAGGGGGGAGGAACACTGAAGCTTTCTTT. It encodes CASSHLTGGRNTEAFF.

The chain carries TRBV28 and TRBJ2-7; the D gene is possibly TRBD1 (8 bases). This CDR3 comprises 14 residues. V lost 6 bases to trimming and J lost 4 bases, with 16 bases between them. Germline loops: CDR1 MDHEN, CDR2 SYDVKM. The CDR3 coding sequence is TGTGCCAGCAGGAGACAGGGGAGGGCTTACGAGCAGTACTTC. Translated, it gives CASRRQGRAYEQYF.

This clone was observed a few times. The chain recombines TRBV10-2 with TRBJ1-2, with 10 bases that match TRBD1. V shed 6 bases and J 1 base; nucleotides not matched to a gene: 14. This CDR3 spans 18 amino acids. Germline CDR1 WSHSY, CDR2 SAAADI. The CDR3 DNA follows: TGCGCCAGCAGGGGGACGGGACAGGGGAATGGTCTTAACTATGGCTACACCTTC. It encodes CASRGTGQGNGLNYGYTF.

Turning to this clone: The sample has other DNA sequences that encode this CDR3 too. V is TRBV7-9 and J is TRBJ2-7, with D possibly matching TRBD1 (6 bases). V gave up 5 bases and J gave up 5 bases, with 10 bases separating them. CDR3 length equals 12 residues. The germline gives CDR1 SEHNR, CDR2 FQNEAQ (reference sequence). The CDR3: CASSLGGDEQYF. The CDR3, as DNA: TGTGCCAGCAGCCTAGGGGGAGACGAGCAGTACTTC. Supplemented by reference TRBV7-9 and TRBJ2-7, the full variable domain reads DTGVSQNPRHKITKRGQNVTFRCDPISEHNRLYWYRQTLGQGPEFLTYFQNEAQLEKSRLLSDRFSAERPKGSFSTLEIQRTEQGDSAMYLCASSLGGDEQYFGPGTRLTVT.

The chain has TRBV18 and TRBJ1-1, with TRBD1 matching 9 bases. Germline assignment: CDR1 KGHSH and CDR2 LQKENI. This CDR3 region has 15 residues. The V segment lost 6 bases and the J segment 5 bases; nucleotides outside the gene matches: 10. CDR3 protein: CASSANRGRGTEAFF. As DNA, the CDR3 is TGTGCCAGCTCGGCAAACAGGGGGCGGGGGACTGAAGCTTTCTTT.